This T cell receptor beta chain was profiled in a study of long-term antiretroviral therapy in people with HIV. Findings of the study overall: Clonotypes expanded prior to ART showed repertoire dominance at all sampled time points. Post-treatment diversity went higher with ART but stayed below transplant donor controls.

Inclusion required at least two post-ART and at least one pre-ART PBMC samples. The United States was where all participants with HIV were treated. Judged by abundance, this clone is large. The antigen remains unidentified. This same CDR3 is encoded by further DNA sequences in the sample. Version v3.0 of the immunoSEQ assay ran at survey level. Repertoires were generated with immunoSEQ multiplex PCR, while TCRdb's copy carries only in-frame clones and drops some. This sample has about 6,700 clones, with roughly 70% found just once. Sequencing used unsorted PBMCs, obtained 0.1 years before starting antiretroviral therapy. The sequence was obtained from a man in his late teens or twenties with HIV.

The CDR3 DNA sequence: TGTGCCAGCAGAGACAGGGGGCTAAATGAGCAGTTCTTC. This codes for CASRDRGLNEQFF. The J gene is TRBJ2-1, the V gene TRBV2; 10 nucleotides agree with TRBD1. The germline V gene has CDR1 SNHLY and CDR2 FYNNEI. The CDR3 sequence is 13 residues long. J gave up 7 bases and V 6 bases, and 3 bases lay outside the gene matches. The variable domain in full, with the rest retrieved from reference TRBV2 and TRBJ2-1, is EPEVTQTPSHQVTQMGQEVILRCVPISNHLYFYWYRQILGQKVEFLVSFYNNEISEKSEIFDDQFSVERPDGSNFTLKIRSTKLEDSAMYFCASRDRGLNEQFFGPGTRLTVL.